This is a list of T cell receptor beta chains from one sample in a study of cytomegalovirus exposure and HLA in healthy donors. TCRdb's copy holds only in-frame clones and misses some; the assay was immunoSEQ multiplex PCR. The sample table sets out under 90,000 clones. Sequencing was done on a sample of PBMCs. The receptors stem from a man aged 50 to 59 in good health and CMV-seropositive. Each CDR3 is given with its conserved first and last residue. A D gene is named only where the DNA matches it firmly.

D,J,V,length,DNA,CDR3
TRBD1,TRBJ2-7,TRBV28,13,TGTGCCAGCAGTTTACAGGGGGCGAACGAGCAGTACTTC,CASSLQGANEQYF
TRBD2,TRBJ2-3,TRBV10-3,15,TGTGCCATCAGTCAAGGGGAGGGTGGCACAGATACGCAGTATTTT,CAISQGEGGTDTQYF
.,TRBJ1-2,TRBV7-9,13,TGTGCCAGCAGCTTAACAGACCTTTATGGCTACACCTTC,CASSLTDLYGYTF
TRBD1,TRBJ2-6,TRBV2,15,TGTGCCAGCACCGGACAGGAGGTCGGTGCCAACGTCCTGACTTTC,CASTGQEVGANVLTF
.,TRBJ2-5,TRBV6-6,12,TGTGCCAGCAGTCCCTACCAAGAGACCCAGTACTTC,CASSPYQETQYF
TRBD1,TRBJ2-7,TRBV4-1,14,TGCGCCAGCAGGCCGAGGACAGGACCCTACGAGCAGTACTTC,CASRPRTGPYEQYF
.,TRBJ1-6,TRBV5-1,14,TGCGCCAGCAGCTTTTCGACAGACAATTCACCCCTCCACTTT,CASSFSTDNSPLHF
.,TRBJ2-1,TRBV6-5,13,TGTGCCAGCAGCCCCATACTGCTAAATGAGCAGTTCTTC,CASSPILLNEQFF
TRBD2,TRBJ2-1,TRBV5-5,15,TGTGCCAGCAGCCCCATCGGGACTACTCACAATGAGCAGTTCTTC,CASSPIGTTHNEQFF
.,TRBJ1-2,TRBV27,13,TGTGCCAGCAGTGTTTCGGCGGATTATGGCTACACCTTC,CASSVSADYGYTF
.,TRBJ1-1,TRBV4-2,14,TGTGCCAGCAGCCAAGAACGAGTGAACACTGAAGCTTTCTTT,CASSQERVNTEAFF
.,TRBJ2-7,TRBV7-2,15,TGTGCCAGCAGCTTAGCGGGTACGAGCGCCTACGAGCAGTACTTC,CASSLAGTSAYEQYF
TRBD1,TRBJ2-1,TRBV6-1,17,TGTGCCAGCAGTGAAGACCTTTTGGACAGGGACTACAATGAGCAGTTCTTC,CASSEDLLDRDYNEQFF
TRBD1,TRBJ1-1,TRBV11-2,13,TGTGCCAGCAGCTTGGACAGGGAAACTGAAGCTTTCTTT,CASSLDRETEAFF
TRBD1,TRBJ1-6,TRBV10-3,15,TGTGCCATCAGTGAGTCGAATACAGGGGATTCACCCCTCCACTTT,CAISESNTGDSPLHF
TRBD1,TRBJ2-2,TRBV7-6,16,TGTGCCAGCAGCGTTCAGGGGGCCGGGAACACCGGGGAGCTGTTTTTT,CASSVQGAGNTGELFF
.,TRBJ1-5,TRBV5-6,15,TGTGCCAGCAGCTCGAGAAGGGGCTCAAATCAGCCCCAGCATTTT,CASSSRRGSNQPQHF
TRBD1,TRBJ1-1,TRBV6-5,14,TGTGCCAGCAGTTACGGGACAGAGAACACTGAAGCTTTCTTT,CASSYGTENTEAFF
.,TRBJ1-6,TRBV4-2,15,TGTGCCAGCAGCCAAGATAGAGGGATCAATTCACCCCTCCACTTT,CASSQDRGINSPLHF
TRBD1,TRBJ1-3,TRBV5-1,15,TGCGCCAGCACCCCAGGACAGGGGGCGGGAAACACCATATATTTT,CASTPGQGAGNTIYF
TRBD2,TRBJ2-3,TRBV11-1,16,TGTGCCAGCAGCTTCCTCGCGGGGGTTACCACAGATACGCAGTATTTT,CASSFLAGVTTDTQYF
.,TRBJ1-2,TRBV7-2,15,TGTGCCAGCACCCTTCATAGACGGGATAACTATGGCTACACCTTC,CASTLHRRDNYGYTF
TRBD1,TRBJ2-1,TRBV11-2,13,TGTGCCAGCAGCTTGGGGACAGGCGGTGAGCAGTTCTTC,CASSLGTGGEQFF
.,TRBJ2-2,TRBV9,18,TGTGCCAGCAGCTCCGGCGCGGGATACTACTCGAACACCGGGGAGCTGTTTTTT,CASSSGAGYYSNTGELFF
TRBD2,TRBJ2-3,TRBV7-9,17,TGTGCCAGCAGCTCACCGACTAGCGGGGGGTCAGGAGATACGCAGTATTTT,CASSSPTSGGSGDTQYF
.,TRBJ1-2,TRBV6-1,14,TGTGCCAGCAGTGGGGGGAGGGCTTACTATGGCTACACCTTC,CASSGGRAYYGYTF
TRBD1,TRBJ1-5,TRBV19,17,TGTGCCAGTAGTAACACCCTGTGGACAGGGAGGGGTCAGCCCCAGCATTTT,CASSNTLWTGRGQPQHF
.,TRBJ1-6,TRBV11-1,13,TGTGCCAGCAGCCCAAAGCCTGATTCACCCCTCCACTTT,CASSPKPDSPLHF
.,TRBJ2-5,TRBV5-6,15,TGTGCCAGCAGCTTTACAGGGTTAGGGCAAGAGACCCAGTACTTC,CASSFTGLGQETQYF
.,TRBJ2-5,TRBV2,13,TGTGCCAGCGATTCGAGGAGAGGCGAGACCCAGTACTTC,CASDSRRGETQYF
.,TRBJ2-3,TRBV7-3,16,TGTGCCAGCAGCCTAGGGTTGGGAGCTAGCACAGATACGCAGTATTTT,CASSLGLGASTDTQYF
TRBD1,TRBJ1-2,TRBV5-4,15,TGTGCCAGCAGCGGGAGCCGGCAGGGGGAATATGGCTACACCTTC,CASSGSRQGEYGYTF
.,TRBJ1-2,TRBV6-1,12,TGTGCCAGCAGTGGAAACAGTTGGAGCTACACCTTC,CASSGNSWSYTF
.,TRBJ1-2,TRBV5-1,16,TGCGCCAGCAGCTTGGAGGTAGGAAAAGGCGGGGATGGCTACACCTTC,CASSLEVGKGGDGYTF
.,TRBJ1-1,TRBV19,12,TGTGCCAGTAGTCCCTCTCTAGGAGAAGCTTTCTTT,CASSPSLGEAFF
.,TRBJ2-2,TRBV30,15,TGTGCTATTAAAGCAAGGACTACTGACACCGGGGAGCTGTTTTTT,CAIKARTTDTGELFF
.,TRBJ2-5,TRBV12-5,13,TGTGCTAGTGGTTTTGGGGGCGGGGAGACCCAGTACTTC,CASGFGGGETQYF
.,TRBJ2-3,TRBV9,15,TGTGCCAGCAGCGCCGACTCCGAATTTGGAGATACGCAGTATTTT,CASSADSEFGDTQYF
.,TRBJ2-3,TRBV6-5,14,TGTGCCAGCAGTTACCATGAGGGGGCAGATACGCAGTATTTT,CASSYHEGADTQYF
TRBD1,TRBJ2-4,TRBV4-2,18,TGTGCCAGCAGCCAAGAGGCCCAGGGGGCATTGGCCAAAAACATTCAGTACTTC,CASSQEAQGALAKNIQYF
.,TRBJ1-2,TRBV2,13,TGTGCCAGCAGTGAAGCGATTGGAGATGGCTACACCTTC,CASSEAIGDGYTF
.,TRBJ2-5,TRBV5-4,14,TGTGCCAGCAGCTTGGGAGGGGGACAAGAGACCCAGTACTTC,CASSLGGGQETQYF
.,TRBJ1-6,TRBV30,13,TGTGCCTGGAGTCCCACTAGGAATTCACCCCTCCACTTT,CAWSPTRNSPLHF